Below are 23 T cell receptor beta chains sequenced from a single sample in a study of shared clonotypes between healthy human individuals. Positively selected for CCR7, the CD45RO-negative cells used as naive CD8 cells excluded terminally differentiated effector memory CD45RA+ cells. Method: immunoSEQ multiplex PCR; TCRdb's copy keeps in-frame clones and lacks some. The repertoire holds roughly 1,800,000 clones, roughly 95% seen once, with roughly 1.2% in the top ten. What was sequenced was naive CD8+ T cells sorted from blood. The source of these receptors is a young man in good health.

The V and J genes are TRBV7-2 and TRBJ1-4; D might be TRBD1 (5 bases). Trimming took 5 bases from V and 5 from J, leaving 12 bases between them. The germline V gene encodes CDR1 SGHTA and CDR2 FQGNSA. This CDR3 has 14 residues. The CDR3 protein is CASSGTDTNEKLFF. Here the CDR3 DNA reads TGTGCCAGCAGCGGGACGGATACCAATGAAAAACTGTTTTTT.

This sequence joins TRBV2 and TRBJ2-5; 14 bases match TRBD2. J was trimmed by 5 bases and V by 3 bases; bases with no gene match: 8. The germline gives CDR1 SNHLY, CDR2 FYNNEI. The CDR3 contains 17 residues. The CDR3 coding sequence is TGTGCCAGCAGTGAGGGGACTAGCGGGAGTATGTGGGAGACCCAGTACTTC. Translating gives CASSEGTSGSMWETQYF.

This rearrangement joins TRBV7-2 to TRBJ2-5; D remains unclear. Trimming stripped 5 bases from V and 5 bases from J, with 12 bases between. In germline, CDR1 is SGHTA, CDR2 FQGNSA. The CDR3 sequence is 13 residues long. CDR3 in amino acids: CASSTGFPETQYF. The CDR3 DNA reads TGTGCCAGCAGCACCGGGTTCCCGGAGACCCAGTACTTC.

The chain combines TRBV2 with TRBJ2-5; 11 bases are a match to TRBD2. This CDR3 is built from 15 residues. Per the germline V gene, CDR1 is SNHLY and CDR2 is FYNNEI. V gave up 6 bases and J gave up 4 bases; unmatched junction bases: 7. The CDR3 sequence is CASRTSGALRETQYF. CDR3 nucleotide sequence: TGTGCCAGCAGGACTAGCGGGGCGCTCCGAGAGACCCAGTACTTC.

The count of this clone is one. The rearrangement links TRBV27 to TRBJ2-1, with D tentatively TRBD1 (5 bases). Germline CDR1 reads MNHEY; CDR2 reads SMNVEV (reference sequence). V was clipped by 6 bases and J by 1 base, with 10 bases between them. The CDR3 sequence is 14 residues long. CDR3 loop: CASRQALSYNEQFF. The DNA for the CDR3 is TGTGCCAGCAGACAGGCCCTTTCCTACAATGAGCAGTTCTTC.

This chain uses TRBV29-1 with TRBJ2-2; D is perhaps TRBD1 (5 bases). The V end lost 4 bases, the J end lost 7 bases, and 13 bases lay between the germline ends. The CDR3 contains 13 residues. Germline assignment: CDR1 SQVTM and CDR2 ANQGSEA. The CDR3 coding sequence is TGCAGCGTTGCCGGCAGGGCCGGCGGGGAGCTGTTTTTT. Its translation is CSVAGRAGGELFF.

This rearrangement joins TRBV5-4 to TRBJ2-7; 14 positions match TRBD2. The trim removed 1 base at V and 6 bases at J, leaving 9 bases unmatched. Germline V CDR1 and CDR2: SGHNT, YYREEE (reference sequence). CDR3 size: 17 residues. CDR3: CASSLYPGLAGASEQYF. Here the CDR3 DNA reads TGTGCCAGCAGCTTGTACCCGGGACTAGCGGGAGCAAGCGAGCAGTACTTC.

The V gene is TRBV27, the J gene TRBJ1-2; D call uncertain. This CDR3 contains 14 residues. Trimming left V 6 bases short and J 8 bases short, with 19 bases between. Germline CDR1 reads MNHEY; CDR2 reads SMNVEV (reference sequence). In DNA form, the CDR3 reads TGTGCCAGCAGCCCCCTTGGCCTAGAGGGCGGCTACACCTTC. Translated: CASSPLGLEGGYTF.

Comment on this clone: Other DNA sequences within the sample encode an identical CDR3. The CDR3 here is CASSDRGSNTEAFF. In nucleotides, the CDR3 is TGTGCCAGCAGTGACAGGGGCTCGAACACTGAAGCTTTCTTT. V and J are TRBV2 and TRBJ1-1, with D maybe TRBD1 (6 bases). Trimming stripped 3 bases from V and 1 base from J, with 9 bases between. This CDR3 is 14 amino acids long. The germline V gene encodes CDR1 SNHLY and CDR2 FYNNEI. Combining the CDR3 with reference TRBV2 and TRBJ1-1 gives the whole variable domain EPEVTQTPSHQVTQMGQEVILRCVPISNHLYFYWYRQILGQKVEFLVSFYNNEISEKSEIFDDQFSVERPDGSNFTLKIRSTKLEDSAMYFCASSDRGSNTEAFFGQGTRLTVV.

V usage is TRBV27 and J usage is TRBJ1-5; tentatively, D is TRBD1 (5 bases). Trimming left V 8 bases short and J 1 base short, with 12 bases between. CDR1 MNHEY and CDR2 SMNVEV come from the germline V gene (reference sequence). The CDR3 loop spans 14 amino acids. The CDR3 is CASAREGSNQPQHF. The CDR3 DNA sequence: TGTGCCAGCGCCAGGGAAGGGAGCAATCAGCCCCAGCATTTT.

The J gene is TRBJ2-5, the V gene TRBV27; 8 bases fit TRBD1. The CDR3 spans 14 residues. The V gene end was trimmed by 4 bases and the J gene end by 5 bases; junction bases not matched to a gene: 6. CDR1 MNHEY and CDR2 SMNVEV come from the germline V gene (reference sequence). CDR3: CASSSGGMVETQYF. The CDR3 DNA sequence: TGTGCCAGCAGTTCAGGGGGCATGGTGGAGACCCAGTACTTC.

The chain recombines TRBV7-9 with TRBJ2-2; no reliable D call. The CDR3 spans 12 residues. The germline CDR1 and CDR2 sequences are SEHNR and FQNEAQ (reference sequence). The V end was cut by 3 bases, the J end by 7 bases, with 6 bases between. The CDR3 loop is CASSLSNGELFF. Written as DNA, the CDR3 is TGTGCCAGCAGCTTGTCAAACGGGGAGCTGTTTTTT.

The J gene is TRBJ2-7, the V gene TRBV7-2; no clear D. In germline, CDR1 is SGHTA, CDR2 FQGNSA. The CDR3 contains 13 residues. V dropped 5 bases and J dropped 3 bases, with 11 bases sitting between them. The CDR3 DNA follows: TGTGCCAGCAGCCAATCTGCAGGCTACGAGCAGTACTTC. This encodes CASSQSAGYEQYF.

The rearrangement uses TRBV7-9 and TRBJ2-7, with 7 bases that match TRBD2. Germline V gene data show CDR1 as SEHNR and CDR2 as FQNEAQ (reference sequence). Germline trimming cut 1 base from V and 3 bases from J; bases unmatched to any gene: 9. This CDR3 is built from 16 residues. The CDR3 here is CASSLERGGSIYEQYF. CDR3 DNA: TGTGCCAGCAGCTTAGAACGTGGCGGGAGTATCTACGAGCAGTACTTC. The entire variable domain, with the rest obtained from reference TRBV7-9 and TRBJ2-7, is as follows: DTGVSQNPRHKITKRGQNVTFRCDPISEHNRLYWYRQTLGQGPEFLTYFQNEAQLEKSRLLSDRFSAERPKGSFSTLEIQRTEQGDSAMYLCASSLERGGSIYEQYFGPGTRLTVT.

V usage is TRBV6-5 and J usage is TRBJ1-3; D possibly corresponds to TRBD1 (6 bases). Germline V gene data show CDR1 as MNHEY and CDR2 as SVGAGI. V was trimmed by 6 bases and J by 0 bases, leaving 12 bases between them. The CDR3 is 15 amino acids. The CDR3 sequence: CASSLDRDSGNTIYF. The DNA of the CDR3 is TGTGCCAGCAGCTTGGACAGAGACTCTGGAAACACCATATATTTT.

A remark on this clone: The same CDR3 is also encoded by other DNA sequences in this sample. The chain is built from TRBV30 and TRBJ1-1; D is undetermined. The germline gives CDR1 GTSNPN, CDR2 SVGIG (reference sequence). V lost 2 bases and J lost 0, with 4 bases in between. The CDR3 has 12 amino acids. The CDR3 nucleotides read TGTGCCTGGAGTCCACTGAACACTGAAGCTTTCTTT. Its translation is CAWSPLNTEAFF.

The chain carries TRBV9 and TRBJ1-2; 7 bases are shared with TRBD1. Losses at the gene ends were 3 bases for V and 2 bases for J; bases not matched to a gene: 13. Germline V lookup: CDR1 SGDLS, CDR2 YYNGEE. CDR3 length: 17 residues. CDR3 loop: CASSDQAGTGVNYGYTF. The CDR3 bases are TGTGCCAGCAGCGACCAGGCGGGAACAGGGGTGAACTATGGCTACACCTTC.

The chain recombines TRBV4-2 with TRBJ2-3, with unresolved D. V was trimmed by 2 bases and J by 4 bases, leaving 25 bases between them. The CDR3 totals 19 residues. Germline V lookup: CDR1 LGHNA, CDR2 YNFKEQ. The CDR3, as DNA: TGTGCCAGCAGCCAAACCGCATCCCCTGGCGGTTTCAAGGCAGATACGCAGTATTTT. The encoded protein is CASSQTASPGGFKADTQYF.

CDR3 sequence (DNA): TGTGCCAGCAGCCGGAAGACTAGCGGGGGGCGGGGCTACAATGAGCAGTTCTTC. It yields the protein CASSRKTSGGRGYNEQFF. This chain connects TRBV7-2 to TRBJ2-1; 13 bases map to TRBD2. After removal of 5 bases from V and 3 bases from J, the junction contained 10 bases not matched to a gene. The CDR3 runs 18 residues. Germline CDR1 is SGHTA and CDR2 is FQGNSA.

This rearrangement joins TRBV10-1 to TRBJ2-7; perhaps D is TRBD1 or TRBD2 (5 bases each). CDR1 WNHNN and CDR2 SYGVQD come from the germline V gene (reference sequence). Trimming stripped 5 bases from V and 3 bases from J, with 11 bases between. The CDR3 contains 13 residues. CDR3 residues: CASSLGPSYEQYF. The DNA for the CDR3 is TGCGCCAGCAGTCTGGGACCGAGCTACGAGCAGTACTTC.

DNA of the CDR3: TGCAGCGTGGGACAGTTGAACACTGAAGCTTTCTTT. Protein: CSVGQLNTEAFF. The V gene is TRBV29-1, the J gene TRBJ1-1; TRBD1 matches 7 bases. Looked up from germline, CDR1 is SQVTM and CDR2 is ANQGSEA. CDR3 size: 12 residues. The V and J ends lost 6 bases and 0 bases, in that order; junction bases with no gene match: 1.

The CDR3 DNA follows: TGTGCCAGCAGTTCAACTATGTCCCTGTACGAGCAGTACTTC. Amino acids: CASSSTMSLYEQYF. V usage is TRBV7-9 and J usage is TRBJ2-7; D uncertain. Trimming pared 6 bases from V and 4 bases from J, leaving 16 bases between. Per germline, CDR1 SEHNR and CDR2 FQNEAQ (reference sequence). The CDR3 sequence is 14 residues long.

The chain employs TRBV6-5 and TRBJ1-6, with D possibly being TRBD1 (6 bases). The CDR3 runs to 11 residues. CDR1 is MNHEY, CDR2 SVGAGI, per germline. With 7 bases removed from V and 15 bases from J, the gap between germline ends came to 13 bases. The CDR3 coding sequence is TGTGCCAGCACTAGGACAGTTTTCCTCCACTTT. The encoded protein is CASTRTVFLHF.